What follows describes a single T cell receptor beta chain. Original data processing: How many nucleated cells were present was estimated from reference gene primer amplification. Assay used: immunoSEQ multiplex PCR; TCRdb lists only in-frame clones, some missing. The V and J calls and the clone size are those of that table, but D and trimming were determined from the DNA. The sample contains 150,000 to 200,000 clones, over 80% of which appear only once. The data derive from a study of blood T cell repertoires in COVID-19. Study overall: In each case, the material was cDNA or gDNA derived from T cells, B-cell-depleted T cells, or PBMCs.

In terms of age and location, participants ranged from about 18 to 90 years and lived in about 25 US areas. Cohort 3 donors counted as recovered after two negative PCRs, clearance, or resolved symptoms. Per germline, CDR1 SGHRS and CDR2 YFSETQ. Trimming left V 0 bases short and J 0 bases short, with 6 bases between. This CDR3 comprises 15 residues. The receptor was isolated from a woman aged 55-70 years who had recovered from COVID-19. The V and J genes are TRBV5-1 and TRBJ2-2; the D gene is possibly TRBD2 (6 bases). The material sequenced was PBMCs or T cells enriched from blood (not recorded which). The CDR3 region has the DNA TGCGCCAGCAGCTTGGGACTAGCGAACACCGGGGAGCTGTTTTTT. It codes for CASSLGLANTGELFF.